A selection of T cell receptor beta chains follows, all from one sample in a study of identical twins. TCRdb reprocessed the 5' RACE reads with MiXCR, giving one entry per CDR3 protein. The profile shows hundreds of thousands of distinct CDR3 sequences, around 6% of them singletons. The sample consisted of naive T cells sorted from blood. These TCRs come from a man between 18 and 35 years old in good health. CDR3s include the opening cysteine and the closing phenylalanine or tryptophan. The D gene is left open where the match is weak. The size entry is marked missing in some rows and otherwise reads once, few, many or a size class.

V,D,size,J,CDR3,DNA
TRBV12-3/TRBV12-4,NA,many,TRBJ1-5,CASSPGGRNQPQHF,TGTGCCAGCAGCCCGGGGGGGAGAAATCAGCCCCAGCATTTT
TRBV4-1,NA,many,TRBJ2-5,CASSQDMTGETQYF,TGCGCCAGCAGCCAAGATATGACAGGAGAGACCCAGTACTTC
TRBV29-1,NA,many,TRBJ2-5,CSVVLVRETQYF,TGCAGCGTTGTCCTCGTGAGGGAGACCCAGTACTTC
TRBV6-6,NA,few,TRBJ2-5,CASAGSGRETQYF,TGTGCCAGCGCAGGGAGTGGCAGAGAGACCCAGTACTTC
TRBV5-6,NA,many,TRBJ2-7,CASSQLVEQGYQQRGYEQYF,TGTGCCAGCAGCCAGTTGGTGGAACAGGGATATCAACAGCGGGGATACGAGCAGTACTTC
TRBV6-4,TRBD2,NA,TRBJ2-4,CASSDFGLAVAKNIQYF,TGTGCCAGCAGTGACTTTGGACTAGCGGTAGCCAAAAACATTCAGTACTTC
TRBV3-1,NA,many,TRBJ2-2,CASSQLGELFF,TGTGCCAGCAGCCAACTTGGGGAGCTGTTTTTT
TRBV27,NA,many,TRBJ2-3,CASSLTGTEGSVTQYF,TGTGCCAGCAGTTTAACCGGGACCGAGGGTAGTGTTACGCAGTATTTT
TRBV29-1,NA,many,TRBJ2-2,CSAEATGELFF,TGCAGCGCTGAGGCCACCGGGGAGCTGTTTTTT
TRBV12-3/TRBV12-4,TRBD1,many,TRBJ2-3,CASSLGGQDYTDTQYF,TGTGCCAGCAGTTTAGGGGGACAGGACTACACAGATACGCAGTATTTT
TRBV6-1,TRBD1,NA,TRBJ1-1,CASSESPRQGRGAFF,TGTGCCAGCAGTGAATCCCCCCGACAGGGACGGGGAGCTTTCTTT
TRBV14,NA,NA,TRBJ2-2,CASSQDERQNTGELFF,TGTGCCAGCAGCCAAGATGAGCGGCAGAACACCGGGGAGCTGTTTTTT
TRBV29-1,TRBD1,NA,TRBJ2-7,CSVVIQGQGAYEQYF,TGCAGCGTTGTTATTCAGGGGCAGGGGGCTTACGAGCAGTACTTC
TRBV6-2/TRBV6-3,NA,few,TRBJ2-6,CASSHPPGPLRSGANVLTF,TGTGCCAGCAGCCACCCACCTGGGCCCCTCAGGTCTGGGGCCAACGTCCTGACTTTC
TRBV20-1,NA,few,TRBJ2-2,CSAPGTGELFF,TGCAGTGCTCCTGGGACCGGGGAGCTGTTTTTT
TRBV7-7,NA,many,TRBJ1-1,CASSPVGTNTEAFF,TGTGCCAGCAGCCCCGTGGGGACAAACACTGAAGCTTTCTTT
TRBV6-5,NA,few,TRBJ1-2,CASSYSGSDRYTF,TGTGCCAGCAGTTACTCCGGGTCGGATCGCTACACCTTC
TRBV7-8,TRBD1,few,TRBJ1-1,CASSLRGQMNTEAFF,TGTGCCAGCAGCTTAAGGGGACAGATGAACACTGAAGCTTTCTTT
TRBV6-2/TRBV6-3,NA,NA,TRBJ2-2,CASRGARELFF,TGTGCCAGCAGGGGAGCCCGGGAGCTGTTTTTT
TRBV2,NA,few,TRBJ1-1,CASSVEAIGEAFF,TGTGCCAGCAGTGTAGAGGCAATTGGTGAAGCTTTCTTT
TRBV12-3/TRBV12-4,TRBD1,few,TRBJ1-1,CASSFITGNRDRGLLNTEAFF,TGTGCCAGCAGTTTTATAACGGGGAACCGGGACAGAGGCCTTCTGAACACTGAAGCTTTCTTT
TRBV5-6,TRBD2,many,TRBJ2-2,CASSLKITSGRPNTGELFF,TGTGCCAGCAGTCTTAAAATCACTAGCGGGAGACCGAACACCGGGGAGCTGTTTTTT
TRBV12-3/TRBV12-4,NA,few,TRBJ2-5,CASQMLGVKTQYF,TGTGCCAGCCAGATGTTGGGGGTAAAGACCCAGTACTTC
TRBV15,TRBD2,NA,TRBJ2-3,CATSRDPLAGGTDTQYF,TGTGCCACCAGCAGAGATCCCCTAGCGGGAGGCACAGATACGCAGTATTTT
TRBV10-3,NA,few,TRBJ2-1,CAFSVDSSYNEQFF,TGTGCCTTCTCTGTGGATAGCTCCTACAATGAGCAGTTCTTC
TRBV12-3/TRBV12-4,TRBD1,many,TRBJ1-1,CASGNTGALTEAFF,TGTGCCAGCGGCAACACAGGGGCCCTCACTGAAGCTTTCTTT
TRBV24-1,NA,few,TRBJ2-1,CATSKGVILDYNEQFF,TGTGCCACCAGTAAAGGGGTAATCCTCGATTACAATGAGCAGTTCTTC
TRBV13,NA,few,TRBJ2-4,CASSSGGGDIQYF,TGTGCCAGCAGCTCCGGGGGCGGTGACATTCAGTACTTC